Each of the 5 T cell receptor beta chains below was sequenced from the same sample in a study of naive and memory T cell subsets. An equimolar mix of two oligonucleotides served as the beta constant-region primer for TRBC1 and TRBC2. Nested alpha and beta constant-region primers with the SP2 primer drove four PCR rounds on ligated cDNA. TCRdb analysed the UMI-ligation and nested PCR reads with MiXCR anew, one entry per CDR3 protein. The sample contains 95,000 to 150,000 distinct CDR3 sequences, roughly 36% of which appear only once. Input material: central memory CD4+ T cells from blood. Every receptor here comes from a human donor in good health.

This clonotype has just a few counts. The V gene is TRBV5-4, the J gene TRBJ2-1; 13 positions match TRBD2. Germline V gene sequence: CDR1 SGHNT, CDR2 YYREEE (reference sequence). The CDR3 is made up of 17 amino acids. Trimming at V came to 3 bases and at J to 0 bases, leaving 3 bases not matched to a gene. DNA of the CDR3: TGTGCCAGCAGCTCGAGGACTAGCGGGGGCTCCTACAATGAGCAGTTCTTC. The encoded protein is CASSSRTSGGSYNEQFF.

The chain has TRBV12-3 or TRBV12-4 and TRBJ2-1; D is tentatively TRBD1 or TRBD2 (5 bases each). The CDR3 is 14 amino acids. V was pared by 3 bases and J by 3 bases, with 9 bases between. For the CDR3, the DNA is TGTGCCAGCAGTTTTGGGGGATACTACAATGAGCAGTTCTTC. Translation: CASSFGGYYNEQFF.

This chain connects TRBV7-2 to TRBJ2-5, with 7 bases fitting TRBD1. V shed 0 bases and J 3 bases; nucleotides not matched to a gene: 1. CDR3 length equals 14 residues. Germline V gives CDR1 SGHTA, CDR2 FQGNSA. Here the CDR3 reads CASSLAGQKETQYF. The CDR3 DNA reads TGTGCCAGCAGCTTAGCGGGACAGAAAGAGACCCAGTACTTC. Full variable domain (remainder filled in from reference TRBV7-2 and TRBJ2-5): GAGVSQSPSNKVTEKGKDVELRCDPISGHTALYWYRQSLGQGLEFLIYFQGNSAPDKSGLPSDRFSAERTGGSVSTLTIQRTQQEDSAVYLCASSLAGQKETQYFGPGTRLLVL.

In this sample, this clonotype turned up a few times. V is TRBV27 and J is TRBJ1-1, with 11 bases that match TRBD1. The V gene's germline CDR1 is MNHEY and CDR2 SMNVEV (reference sequence). Trimming removed 6 bases from V and 5 bases from J; junction bases left unmatched: 5. This CDR3 is built from 14 residues. The CDR3 bases are TGTGCCAGCAGAACCGGGACAGGGGGGACTGAAGCTTTCTTT. It codes for CASRTGTGGTEAFF.

Only a few counts were recorded for this clonotype. The chain links TRBV7-2 to TRBJ2-3, with D unclear. Germline V gives CDR1 SGHTA, CDR2 FQGNSA. Deletions cut 4 bases from V and 5 bases from J, with 7 bases between. The CDR3 is 12 amino acids. The CDR3 loop reads CASSSYGDTQYF. DNA of the CDR3: TGTGCCAGCAGCTCCTATGGAGATACGCAGTATTTT.